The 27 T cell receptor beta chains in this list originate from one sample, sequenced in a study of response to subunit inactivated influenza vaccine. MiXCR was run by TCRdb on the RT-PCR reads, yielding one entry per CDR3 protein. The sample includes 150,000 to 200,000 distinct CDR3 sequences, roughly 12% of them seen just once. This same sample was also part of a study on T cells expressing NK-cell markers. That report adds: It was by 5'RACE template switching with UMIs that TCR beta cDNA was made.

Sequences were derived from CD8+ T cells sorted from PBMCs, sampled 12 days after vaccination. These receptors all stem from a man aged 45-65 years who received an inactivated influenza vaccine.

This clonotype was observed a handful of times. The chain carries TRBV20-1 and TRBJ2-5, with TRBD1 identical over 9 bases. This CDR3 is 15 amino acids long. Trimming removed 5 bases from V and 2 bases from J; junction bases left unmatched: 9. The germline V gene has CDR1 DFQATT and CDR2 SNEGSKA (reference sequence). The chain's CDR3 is CSADNPDRGQETQYF. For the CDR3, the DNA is TGCAGTGCTGACAACCCCGACAGGGGGCAAGAGACCCAGTACTTC.

In nucleotides, the CDR3 is TGTGCCAGCAGCAAATCAGGTGACAATGAGCAGTTCTTC. It translates to CASSKSGDNEQFF. This chain links TRBV7-9 with TRBJ2-1; D not certain. The CDR3 consists of 13 residues. Germline V gene data show CDR1 as SEHNR and CDR2 as FQNEAQ (reference sequence). Trimming took off 5 bases at V and 5 bases at J, with 10 bases between the two ends.

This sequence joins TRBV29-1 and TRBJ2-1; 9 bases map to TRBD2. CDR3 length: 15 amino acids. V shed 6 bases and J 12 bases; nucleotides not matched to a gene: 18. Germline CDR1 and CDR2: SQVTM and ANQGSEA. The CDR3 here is CSVPSFWRGGLRQFF. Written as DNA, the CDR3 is TGCAGCGTCCCCAGCTTTTGGCGGGGGGGGTTAAGGCAGTTCTTC.

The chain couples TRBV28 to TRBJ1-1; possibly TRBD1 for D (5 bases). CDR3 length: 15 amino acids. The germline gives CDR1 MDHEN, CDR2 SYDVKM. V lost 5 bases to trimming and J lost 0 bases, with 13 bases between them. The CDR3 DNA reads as TGTGCCAGCAGTCCCCTCGGGGCCGTGAACACTGAAGCTTTCTTT. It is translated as CASSPLGAVNTEAFF.

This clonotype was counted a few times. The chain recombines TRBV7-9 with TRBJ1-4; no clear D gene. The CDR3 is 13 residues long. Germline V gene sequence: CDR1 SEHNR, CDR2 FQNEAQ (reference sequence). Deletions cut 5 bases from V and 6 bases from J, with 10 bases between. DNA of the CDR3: TGTGCCAGCAGCACAGCCGGGGATGAAAAACTGTTTTTT. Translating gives CASSTAGDEKLFF.

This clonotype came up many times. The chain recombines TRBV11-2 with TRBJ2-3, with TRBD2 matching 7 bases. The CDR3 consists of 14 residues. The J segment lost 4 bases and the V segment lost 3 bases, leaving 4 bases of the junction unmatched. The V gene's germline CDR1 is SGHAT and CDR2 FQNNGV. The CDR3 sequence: CASSFVAGADTQYF. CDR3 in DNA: TGTGCCAGCAGCTTCGTTGCGGGAGCAGATACGCAGTATTTT.

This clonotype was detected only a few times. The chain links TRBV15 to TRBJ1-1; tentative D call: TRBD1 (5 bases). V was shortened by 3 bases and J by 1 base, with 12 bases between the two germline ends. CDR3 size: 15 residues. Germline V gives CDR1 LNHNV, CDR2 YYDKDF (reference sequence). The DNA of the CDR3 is TGTGCCACCAGCAGGGGAGGTACAGGGAACACTGAAGCTTTCTTT. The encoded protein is CATSRGGTGNTEAFF.

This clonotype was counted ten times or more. CDR3 in amino acids: CSVESGLEQFF. The CDR3 DNA follows: TGCAGCGTTGAATCCGGGCTTGAGCAGTTCTTC. This sequence joins TRBV29-1 and TRBJ2-1; D not resolved. The germline V gene has CDR1 SQVTM and CDR2 ANQGSEA. Trimming stripped 2 bases from V and 9 bases from J, with 8 bases between. This CDR3 is 11 amino acids long.

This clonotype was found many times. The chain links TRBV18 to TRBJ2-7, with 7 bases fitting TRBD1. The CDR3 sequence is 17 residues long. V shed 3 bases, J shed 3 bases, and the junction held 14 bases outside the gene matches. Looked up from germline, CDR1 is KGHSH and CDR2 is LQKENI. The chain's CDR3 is CASSPGRGQVGVYEQYF. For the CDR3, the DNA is TGTGCCAGCTCACCCGGCCGTGGACAGGTTGGGGTCTACGAGCAGTACTTC.

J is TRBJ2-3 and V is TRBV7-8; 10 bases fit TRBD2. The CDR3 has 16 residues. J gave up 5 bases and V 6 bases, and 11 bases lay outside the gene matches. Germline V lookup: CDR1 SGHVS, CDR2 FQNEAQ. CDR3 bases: TGTGCCAGCAGATCTACCACTAGCGGGGAAGGAGATACGCAGTATTTT. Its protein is CASRSTTSGEGDTQYF.

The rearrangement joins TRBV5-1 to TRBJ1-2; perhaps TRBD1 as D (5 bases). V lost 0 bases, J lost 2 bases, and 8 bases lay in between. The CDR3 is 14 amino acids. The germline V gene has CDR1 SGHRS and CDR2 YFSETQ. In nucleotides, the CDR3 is TGCGCCAGCAGCTTGGTGGGGGTGAACTATGGCTACACCTTC. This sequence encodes CASSLVGVNYGYTF. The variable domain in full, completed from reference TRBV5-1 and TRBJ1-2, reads KAGVTQTPRYLIKTRGQQVTLSCSPISGHRSVSWYQQTPGQGLQFLFEYFSETQRNKGNFPGRFSGRQFSNSRSEMNVSTLELGDSALYLCASSLVGVNYGYTFGSGTRLTVV.

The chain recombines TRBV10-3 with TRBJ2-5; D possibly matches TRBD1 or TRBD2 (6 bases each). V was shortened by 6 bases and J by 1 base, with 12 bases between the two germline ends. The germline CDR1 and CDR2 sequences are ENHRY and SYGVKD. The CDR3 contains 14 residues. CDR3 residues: CAIRPGGSQETQYF. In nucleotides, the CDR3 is TGTGCCATCAGACCCGGGGGCTCCCAAGAGACCCAGTACTTC.

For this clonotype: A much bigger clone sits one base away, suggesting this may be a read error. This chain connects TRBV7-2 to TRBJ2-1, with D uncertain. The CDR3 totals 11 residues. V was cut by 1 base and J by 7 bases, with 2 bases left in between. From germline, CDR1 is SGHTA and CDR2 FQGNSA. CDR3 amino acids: CASSLENEQFF. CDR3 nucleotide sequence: TGTGCCAGCAGCTTAGAGAATGAGCAGTTCTTC.

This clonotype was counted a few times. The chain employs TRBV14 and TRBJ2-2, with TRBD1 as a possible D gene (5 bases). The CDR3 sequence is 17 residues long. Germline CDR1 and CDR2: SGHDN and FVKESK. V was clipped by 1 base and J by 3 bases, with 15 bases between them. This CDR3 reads CASSQGADRVDTGELFF. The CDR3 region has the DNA TGTGCCAGCAGCCAAGGGGCAGACAGAGTCGACACCGGGGAGCTGTTTTTT. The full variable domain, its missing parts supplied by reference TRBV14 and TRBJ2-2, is EAGVTQFPSHSVIEKGQTVTLRCDPISGHDNLYWYRRVMGKEIKFLLHFVKESKQDESGMPNNRFLAERTGGTYSTLKVQPAELEDSGVYFCASSQGADRVDTGELFFGEGSRLTVL.

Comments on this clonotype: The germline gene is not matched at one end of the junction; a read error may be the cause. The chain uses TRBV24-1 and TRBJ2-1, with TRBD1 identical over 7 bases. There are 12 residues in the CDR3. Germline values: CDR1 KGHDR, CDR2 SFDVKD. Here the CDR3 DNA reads TGTGCCACCAGTGACTACGGGACAGCCCCGATCTTC. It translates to CATSDYGTAPIF.

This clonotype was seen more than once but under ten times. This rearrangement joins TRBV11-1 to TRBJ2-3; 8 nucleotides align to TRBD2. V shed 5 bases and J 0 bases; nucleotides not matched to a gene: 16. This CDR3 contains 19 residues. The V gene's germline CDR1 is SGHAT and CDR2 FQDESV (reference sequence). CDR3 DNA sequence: TGTGCCAGCAGCGCCCTTTCCGCGGGGGGAGGCCCTAGCACAGATACGCAGTATTTT. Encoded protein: CASSALSAGGGPSTDTQYF.

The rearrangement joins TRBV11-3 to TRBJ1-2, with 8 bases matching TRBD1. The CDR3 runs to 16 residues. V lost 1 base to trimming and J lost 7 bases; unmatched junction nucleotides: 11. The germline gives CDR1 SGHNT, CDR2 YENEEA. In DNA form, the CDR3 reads TGTGCCAGCAGCTTAGTACAGGGGGTGATTTCTTTTGGCTACACCTTC. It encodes CASSLVQGVISFGYTF. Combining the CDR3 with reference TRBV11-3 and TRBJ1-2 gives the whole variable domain EAGVVQSPRYKIIEKKQPVAFWCNPISGHNTLYWYLQNLGQGPELLIRYENEEAVDDSQLPKDRFSAERLKGVDSTLKIQPAELGDSAVYLCASSLVQGVISFGYTFGSGTRLTVV.

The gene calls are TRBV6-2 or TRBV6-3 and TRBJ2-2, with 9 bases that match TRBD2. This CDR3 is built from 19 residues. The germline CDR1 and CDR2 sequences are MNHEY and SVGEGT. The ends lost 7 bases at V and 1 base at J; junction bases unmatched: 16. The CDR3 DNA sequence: TGTGCCAGCACCCACGGGTGGCAGCGGGAGGTATGGAACACCGGGGAGCTGTTTTTT. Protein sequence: CASTHGWQREVWNTGELFF.

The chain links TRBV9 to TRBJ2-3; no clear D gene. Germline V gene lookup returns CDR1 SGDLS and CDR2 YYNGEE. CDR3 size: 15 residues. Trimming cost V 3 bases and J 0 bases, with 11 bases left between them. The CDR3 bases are TGTGCCAGCAGCGCCGGGTCCTCTAGCACAGATACGCAGTATTTT. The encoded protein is CASSAGSSSTDTQYF.

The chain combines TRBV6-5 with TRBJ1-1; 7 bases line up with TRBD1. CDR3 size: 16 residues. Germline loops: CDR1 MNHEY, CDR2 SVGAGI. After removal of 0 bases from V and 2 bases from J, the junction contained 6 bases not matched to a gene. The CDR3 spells CASSYSRDSANTEAFF. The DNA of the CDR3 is TGTGCCAGCAGTTACTCGCGGGACAGCGCAAACACTGAAGCTTTCTTT.

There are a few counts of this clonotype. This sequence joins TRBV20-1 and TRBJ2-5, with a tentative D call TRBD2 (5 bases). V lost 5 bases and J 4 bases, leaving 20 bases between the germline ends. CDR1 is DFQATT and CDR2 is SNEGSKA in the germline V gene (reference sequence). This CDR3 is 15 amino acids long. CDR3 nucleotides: TGCAGTGCTTCCGGCCCCGAGGGCACGCTAGAGACCCAGTACTTC. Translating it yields CSASGPEGTLETQYF.

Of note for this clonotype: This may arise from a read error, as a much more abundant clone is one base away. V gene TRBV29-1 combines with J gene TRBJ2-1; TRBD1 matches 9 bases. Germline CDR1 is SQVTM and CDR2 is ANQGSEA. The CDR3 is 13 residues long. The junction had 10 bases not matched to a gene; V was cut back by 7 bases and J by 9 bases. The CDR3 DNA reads TGCAGCGCGACCGGGACAGGGCCCATTGAGCAGTTCTTC. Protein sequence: CSATGTGPIEQFF.

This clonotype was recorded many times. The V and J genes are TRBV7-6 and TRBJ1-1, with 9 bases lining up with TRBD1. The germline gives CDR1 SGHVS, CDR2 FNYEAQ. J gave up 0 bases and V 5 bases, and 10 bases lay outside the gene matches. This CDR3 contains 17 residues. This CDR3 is CASSQDRGSFMNTEAFF. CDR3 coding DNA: TGTGCCAGCAGCCAGGACAGGGGATCATTCATGAACACTGAAGCTTTCTTT.

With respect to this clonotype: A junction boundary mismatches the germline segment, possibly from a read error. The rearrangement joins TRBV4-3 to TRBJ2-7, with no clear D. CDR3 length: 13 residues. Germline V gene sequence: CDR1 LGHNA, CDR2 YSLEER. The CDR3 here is CTSSQDNSYEQYF. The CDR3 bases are TGCACCAGCAGCCAAGACAACTCCTACGAGCAGTACTTC.

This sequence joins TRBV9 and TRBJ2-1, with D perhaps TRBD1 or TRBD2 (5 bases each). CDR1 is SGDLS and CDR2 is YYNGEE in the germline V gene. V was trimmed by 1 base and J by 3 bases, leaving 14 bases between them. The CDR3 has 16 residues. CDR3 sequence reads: CASSVRPGTDYNEQFF. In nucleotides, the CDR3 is TGTGCCAGCAGCGTAAGGCCGGGGACGGACTACAATGAGCAGTTCTTC.

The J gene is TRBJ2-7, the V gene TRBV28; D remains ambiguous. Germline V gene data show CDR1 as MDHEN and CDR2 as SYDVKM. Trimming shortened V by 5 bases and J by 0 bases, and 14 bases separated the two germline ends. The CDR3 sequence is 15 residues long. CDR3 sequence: CASSLTPQASYEQYF. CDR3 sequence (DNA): TGTGCCAGCAGTCTTACTCCTCAAGCCTCCTACGAGCAGTACTTC.

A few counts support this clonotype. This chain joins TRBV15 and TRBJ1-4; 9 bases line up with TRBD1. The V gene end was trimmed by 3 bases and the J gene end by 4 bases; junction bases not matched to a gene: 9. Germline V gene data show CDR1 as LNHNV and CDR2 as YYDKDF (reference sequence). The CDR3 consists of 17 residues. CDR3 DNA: TGTGCCACCAGCAGCCTCAACAGGGGGCTTATTAATGAAAAACTGTTTTTT. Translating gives CATSSLNRGLINEKLFF. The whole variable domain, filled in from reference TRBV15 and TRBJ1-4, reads DAMVIQNPRYQVTQFGKPVTLSCSQTLNHNVMYWYQQKSSQAPKLLFHYYDKDFNNEADTPDNFQSRRPNTSFCFLDIRSPGLGDTAMYLCATSSLNRGLINEKLFFGSGTQLSVL.